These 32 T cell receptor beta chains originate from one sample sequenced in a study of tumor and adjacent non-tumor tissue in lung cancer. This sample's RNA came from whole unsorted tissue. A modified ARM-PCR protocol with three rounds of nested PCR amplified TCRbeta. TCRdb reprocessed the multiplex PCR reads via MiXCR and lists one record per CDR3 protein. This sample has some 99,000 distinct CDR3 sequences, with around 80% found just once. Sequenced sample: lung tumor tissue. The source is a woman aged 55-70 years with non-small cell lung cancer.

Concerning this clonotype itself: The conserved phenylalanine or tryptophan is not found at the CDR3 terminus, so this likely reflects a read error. The CDR3 bases are TGCAGAGCTAGAGGACAGTGGGAGGGGGCCAAAAACATTCAGTACTCC. It codes for CRARGQWEGAKNIQYS. The chain links TRBV20-1 to TRBJ2-4; TRBD2 is a possible D gene (7 bases). The CDR3 covers 16 residues. Germline lookup yields CDR1 DFQATT and CDR2 SNEGSKA (reference sequence).

The DNA of the CDR3 is TGTGCCAGCATTGATGCTGTAAAACAGTCCCTCCACTTT. Protein sequence: CASIDAVKQSLHF. The chain has TRBV6-1 and TRBJ1-6; D unresolved. V lost 7 bases and J lost 14, with 18 bases in between. CDR3 size: 13 residues. The germline CDR1 and CDR2 sequences are MNHNS and SASEGT.

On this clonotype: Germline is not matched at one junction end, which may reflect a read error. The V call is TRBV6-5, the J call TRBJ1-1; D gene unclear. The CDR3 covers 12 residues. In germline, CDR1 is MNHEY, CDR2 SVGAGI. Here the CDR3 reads CVSSSWNTEAFF. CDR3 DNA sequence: TGTGTCAGCAGTTCGTGGAACACTGAAGCTTTCTTT.

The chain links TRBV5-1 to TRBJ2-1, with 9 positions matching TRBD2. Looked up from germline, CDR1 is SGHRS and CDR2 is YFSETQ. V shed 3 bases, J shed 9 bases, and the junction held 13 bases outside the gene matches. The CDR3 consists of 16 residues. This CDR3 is CASSSRGLADGGEQFF. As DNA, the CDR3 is TGCGCCAGCAGCTCTAGGGGACTAGCAGATGGCGGTGAGCAGTTCTTC. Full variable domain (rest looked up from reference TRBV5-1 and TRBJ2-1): KAGVTQTPRYLIKTRGQQVTLSCSPISGHRSVSWYQQTPGQGLQFLFEYFSETQRNKGNFPGRFSGRQFSNSRSEMNVSTLELGDSALYLCASSSRGLADGGEQFFGPGTRLTVL.

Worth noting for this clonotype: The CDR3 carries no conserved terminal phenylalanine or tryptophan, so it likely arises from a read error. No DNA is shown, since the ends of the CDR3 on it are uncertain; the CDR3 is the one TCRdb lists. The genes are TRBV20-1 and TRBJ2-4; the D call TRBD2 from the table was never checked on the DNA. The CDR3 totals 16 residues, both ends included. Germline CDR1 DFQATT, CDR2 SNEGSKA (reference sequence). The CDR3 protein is CSARDRGAGGMDIQYL.

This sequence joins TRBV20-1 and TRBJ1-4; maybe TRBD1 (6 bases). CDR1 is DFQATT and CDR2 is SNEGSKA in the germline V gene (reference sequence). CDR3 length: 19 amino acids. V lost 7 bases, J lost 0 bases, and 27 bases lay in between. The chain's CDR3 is CSVCFGEPGGGATNEKLFF. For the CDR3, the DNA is TGCAGTGTTTGTTTTGGGGAGCCCGGGGGGGGCGCAACTAATGAAAAACTGTTTTTT.

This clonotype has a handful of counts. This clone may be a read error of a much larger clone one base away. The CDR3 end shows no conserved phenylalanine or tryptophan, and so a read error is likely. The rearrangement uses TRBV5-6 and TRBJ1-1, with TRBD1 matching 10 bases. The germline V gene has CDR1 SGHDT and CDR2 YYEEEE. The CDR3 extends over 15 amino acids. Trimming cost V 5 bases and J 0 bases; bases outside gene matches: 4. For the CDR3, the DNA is TGTGCCAGCAGTCCCGGGACAGGGGTGAACACTGAAGCTTTCCTT. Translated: CASSPGTGVNTEAFL.

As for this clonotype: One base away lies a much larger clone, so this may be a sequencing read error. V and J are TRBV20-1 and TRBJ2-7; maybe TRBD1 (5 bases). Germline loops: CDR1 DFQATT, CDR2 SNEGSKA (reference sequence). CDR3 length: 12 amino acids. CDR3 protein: CSAKQVAYEQCF. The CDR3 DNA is TGCAGTGCTAAACAGGTGGCCTACGAGCAGTGCTTC.

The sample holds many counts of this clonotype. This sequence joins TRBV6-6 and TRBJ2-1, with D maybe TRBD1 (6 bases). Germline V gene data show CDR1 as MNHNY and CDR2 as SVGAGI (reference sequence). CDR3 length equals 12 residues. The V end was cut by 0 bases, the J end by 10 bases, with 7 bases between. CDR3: CASSYSRGEQFF. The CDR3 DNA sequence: TGTGCCAGCAGTTACTCTAGGGGGGAGCAGTTCTTC.

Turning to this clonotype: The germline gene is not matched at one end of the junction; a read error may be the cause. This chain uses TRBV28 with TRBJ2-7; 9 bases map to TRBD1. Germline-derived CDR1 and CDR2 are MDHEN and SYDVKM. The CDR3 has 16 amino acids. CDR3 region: CVSNPPGQGRDYQQYF. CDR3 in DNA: TGTGTCAGCAACCCTCCGGGACAGGGTAGAGACTACCAGCAGTACTTC.

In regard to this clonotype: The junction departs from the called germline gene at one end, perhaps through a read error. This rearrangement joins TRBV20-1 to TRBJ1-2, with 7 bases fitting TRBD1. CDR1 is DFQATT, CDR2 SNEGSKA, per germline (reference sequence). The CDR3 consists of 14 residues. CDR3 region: CSVRRDRMNYDYTF. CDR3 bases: TGCAGTGTTAGAAGGGACAGAATGAACTATGACTACACCTTC.

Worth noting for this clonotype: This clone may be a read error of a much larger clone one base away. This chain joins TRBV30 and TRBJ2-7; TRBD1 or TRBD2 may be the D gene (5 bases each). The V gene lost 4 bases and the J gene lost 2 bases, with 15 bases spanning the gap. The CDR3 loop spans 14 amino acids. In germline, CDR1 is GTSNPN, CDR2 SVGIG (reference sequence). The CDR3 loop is CAWNIQAGTYEQYF. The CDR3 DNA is TGTGCCTGGAATATACAGGCCGGGACCTACGAGCAGTACTTC.

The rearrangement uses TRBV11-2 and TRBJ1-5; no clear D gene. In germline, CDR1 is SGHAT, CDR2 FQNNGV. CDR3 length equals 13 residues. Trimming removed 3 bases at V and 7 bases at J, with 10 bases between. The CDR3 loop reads CASSFEGCQPQHF. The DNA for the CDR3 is TGTGCCAGCAGCTTTGAGGGATGCCAGCCCCAGCATTTT.

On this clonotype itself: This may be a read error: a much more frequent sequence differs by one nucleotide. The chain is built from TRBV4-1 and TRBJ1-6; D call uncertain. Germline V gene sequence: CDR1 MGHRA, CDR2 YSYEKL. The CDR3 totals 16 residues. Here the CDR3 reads CASSQEVRSYNSRLHF. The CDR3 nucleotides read TGCGCCAGCAGCCAAGAGGTTCGTAGCTATAATTCACGCCTCCACTTT.

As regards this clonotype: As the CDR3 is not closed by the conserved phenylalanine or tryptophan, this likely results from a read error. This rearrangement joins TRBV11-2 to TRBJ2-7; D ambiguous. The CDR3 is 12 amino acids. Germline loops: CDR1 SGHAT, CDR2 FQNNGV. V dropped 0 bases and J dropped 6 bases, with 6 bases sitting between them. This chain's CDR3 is CASSLESTEQYL. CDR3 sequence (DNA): TGTGCCAGCAGCTTAGAGTCGACCGAGCAGTACCTC.

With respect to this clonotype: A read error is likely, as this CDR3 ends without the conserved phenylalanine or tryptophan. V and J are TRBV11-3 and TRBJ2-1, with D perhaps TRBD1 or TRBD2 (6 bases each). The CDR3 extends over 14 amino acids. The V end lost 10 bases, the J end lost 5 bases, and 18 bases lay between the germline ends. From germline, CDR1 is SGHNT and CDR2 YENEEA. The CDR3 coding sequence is TGTGCCACCTCCCTAGGGGGGCCTAACAATGAGCAGTTCCTT. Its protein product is CATSLGGPNNEQFL.

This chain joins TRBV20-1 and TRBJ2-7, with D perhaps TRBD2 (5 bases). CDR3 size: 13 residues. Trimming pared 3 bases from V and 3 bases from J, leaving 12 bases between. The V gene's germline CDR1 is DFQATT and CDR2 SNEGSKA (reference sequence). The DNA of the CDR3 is TGCAGTGCTAGTCGAGGGAAAAACTACGAGCAGTACTTC. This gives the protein CSASRGKNYEQYF.

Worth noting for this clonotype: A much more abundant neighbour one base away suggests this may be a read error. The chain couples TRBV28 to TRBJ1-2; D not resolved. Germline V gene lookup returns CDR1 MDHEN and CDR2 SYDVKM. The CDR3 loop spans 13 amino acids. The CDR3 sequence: CASSLQPAYDYTF. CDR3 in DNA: TGTGCCAGCAGTTTGCAACCGGCCTATGACTACACCTTC.

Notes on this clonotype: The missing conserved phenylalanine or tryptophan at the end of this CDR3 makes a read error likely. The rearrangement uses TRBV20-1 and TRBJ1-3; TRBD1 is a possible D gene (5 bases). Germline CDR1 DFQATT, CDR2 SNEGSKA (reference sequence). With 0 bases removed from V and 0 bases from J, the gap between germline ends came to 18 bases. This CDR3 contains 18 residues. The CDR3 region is CSARDRRKEGHSGNTIYY. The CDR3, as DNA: TGCAGTGCTAGAGACCGGAGGAAGGAGGGGCACTCTGGAAACACCATATATTAT.

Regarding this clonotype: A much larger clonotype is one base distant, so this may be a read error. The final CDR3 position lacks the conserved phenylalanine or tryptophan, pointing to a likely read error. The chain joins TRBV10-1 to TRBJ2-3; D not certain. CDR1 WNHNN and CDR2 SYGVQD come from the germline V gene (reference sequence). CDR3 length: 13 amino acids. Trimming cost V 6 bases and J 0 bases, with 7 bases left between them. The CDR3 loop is CASRGSSTDTQYL. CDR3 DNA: TGCGCCAGCAGGGGCTCTAGCACAGATACGCAGTATCTT.

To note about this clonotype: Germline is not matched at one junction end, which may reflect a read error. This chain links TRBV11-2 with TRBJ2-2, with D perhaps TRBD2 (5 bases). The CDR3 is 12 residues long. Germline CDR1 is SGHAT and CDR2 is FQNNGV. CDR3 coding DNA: TGTGCCAGCAGCGCTGACACCGGGGAGCTGGTTTTT. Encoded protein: CASSADTGELVF.

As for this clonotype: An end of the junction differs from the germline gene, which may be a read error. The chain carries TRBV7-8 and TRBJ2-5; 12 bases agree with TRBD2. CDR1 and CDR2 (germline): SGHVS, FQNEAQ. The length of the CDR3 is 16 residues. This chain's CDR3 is CASSLRLAGASETQYF. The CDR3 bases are TGTGCCAGCAGCCTTAGACTAGCGGGGGCTTCAGAGACGCAGTACTTC.

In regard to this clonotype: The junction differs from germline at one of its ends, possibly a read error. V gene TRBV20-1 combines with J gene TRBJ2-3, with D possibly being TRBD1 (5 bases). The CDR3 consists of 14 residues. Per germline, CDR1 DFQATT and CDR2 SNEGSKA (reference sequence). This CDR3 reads CSARAQRATDMQYF. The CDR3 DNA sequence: TGCAGTGCTAGGGCTCAAAGGGCGACAGATATGCAGTATTTT.

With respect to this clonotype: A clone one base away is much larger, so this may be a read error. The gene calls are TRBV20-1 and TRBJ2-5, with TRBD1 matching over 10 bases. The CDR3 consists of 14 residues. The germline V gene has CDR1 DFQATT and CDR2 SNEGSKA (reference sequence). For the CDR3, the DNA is TGCAGTGCAACCGGGACAGGGGCCGGGGAGACCCGGTACTTC. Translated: CSATGTGAGETRYF.

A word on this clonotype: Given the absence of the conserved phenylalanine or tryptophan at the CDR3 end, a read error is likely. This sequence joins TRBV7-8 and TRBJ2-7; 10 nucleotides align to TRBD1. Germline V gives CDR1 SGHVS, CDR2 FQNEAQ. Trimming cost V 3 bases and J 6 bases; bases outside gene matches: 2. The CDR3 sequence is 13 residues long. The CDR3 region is CASSFGTGAEQYL. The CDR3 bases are TGTGCCAGCAGCTTCGGGACAGGGGCCGAGCAGTACTTA.

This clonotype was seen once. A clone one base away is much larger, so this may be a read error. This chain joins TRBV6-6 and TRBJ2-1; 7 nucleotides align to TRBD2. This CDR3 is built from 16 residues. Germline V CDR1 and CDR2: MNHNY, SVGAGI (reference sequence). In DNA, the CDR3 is TGTGTCAGCAGTTACTCGTCGCGGGGGTTATCGAATGAGCAGTTCTTC. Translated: CVSSYSSRGLSNEQFF.

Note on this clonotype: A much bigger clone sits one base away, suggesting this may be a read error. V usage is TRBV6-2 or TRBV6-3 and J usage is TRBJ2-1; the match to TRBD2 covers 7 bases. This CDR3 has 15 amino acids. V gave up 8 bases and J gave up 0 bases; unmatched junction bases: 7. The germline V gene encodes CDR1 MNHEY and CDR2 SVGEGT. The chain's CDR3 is CASAGGGNSYNEQFF. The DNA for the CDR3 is TGTGCCAGCGCTGGGGGAGGGAACTCCTACAATGAGCAGTTCTTC.

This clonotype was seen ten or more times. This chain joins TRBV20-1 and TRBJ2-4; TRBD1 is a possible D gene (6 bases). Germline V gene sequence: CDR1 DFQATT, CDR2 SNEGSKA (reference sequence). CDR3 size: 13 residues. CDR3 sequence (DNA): TGCAGCGGGACACCCGGAGCCAAAAACATTCAGTACTTC. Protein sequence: CSGTPGAKNIQYF.

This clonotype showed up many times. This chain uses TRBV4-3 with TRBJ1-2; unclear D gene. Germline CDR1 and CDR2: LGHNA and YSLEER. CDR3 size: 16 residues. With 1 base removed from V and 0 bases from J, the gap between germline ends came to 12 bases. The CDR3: CASSQGADSANYGYTF. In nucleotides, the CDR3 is TGCGCCAGCAGCCAAGGGGCGGACTCAGCTAACTATGGCTACACCTTC.

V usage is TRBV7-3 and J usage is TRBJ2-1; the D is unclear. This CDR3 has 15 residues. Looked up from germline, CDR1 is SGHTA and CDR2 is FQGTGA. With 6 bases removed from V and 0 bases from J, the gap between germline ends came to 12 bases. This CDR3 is CASSFSRDSYNEQFF. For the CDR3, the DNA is TGTGCCAGCAGTTTTAGCAGAGACTCCTACAATGAGCAGTTCTTC.

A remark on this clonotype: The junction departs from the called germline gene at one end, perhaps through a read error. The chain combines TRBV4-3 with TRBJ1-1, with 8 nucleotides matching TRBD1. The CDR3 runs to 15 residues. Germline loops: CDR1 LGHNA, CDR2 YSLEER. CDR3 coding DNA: TGCGCCAGCAGCGAAACAGGGGGGCGTGGGTCTGAAGCATTCTTT. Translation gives CASSETGGRGSEAFF.

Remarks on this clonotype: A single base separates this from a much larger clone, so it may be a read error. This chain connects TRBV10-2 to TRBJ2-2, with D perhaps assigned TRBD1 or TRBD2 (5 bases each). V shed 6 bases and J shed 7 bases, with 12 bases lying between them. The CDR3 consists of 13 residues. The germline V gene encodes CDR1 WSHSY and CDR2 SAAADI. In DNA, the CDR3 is TGCGCCAGCAGGCACGGGGACGACGGGGAGCTGTTTTTT. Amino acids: CASRHGDDGELFF.